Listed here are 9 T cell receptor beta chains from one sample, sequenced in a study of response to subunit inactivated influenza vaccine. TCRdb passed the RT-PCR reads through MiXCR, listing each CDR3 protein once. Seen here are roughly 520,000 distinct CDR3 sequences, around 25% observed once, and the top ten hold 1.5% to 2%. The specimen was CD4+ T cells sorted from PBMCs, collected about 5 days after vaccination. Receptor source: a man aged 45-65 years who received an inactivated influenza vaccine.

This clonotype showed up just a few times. CDR3 DNA: TGTGCCAGCAGTGCAATGACAGGGGGCCGTACTGAAGCTTTCTTT. Protein sequence: CASSAMTGGRTEAFF. The chain recombines TRBV25-1 with TRBJ1-1; 10 bases map to TRBD1. V dropped 4 bases and J dropped 5; count of bases not matched to a gene: 7. This CDR3 is 15 amino acids long. The germline gives CDR1 MGHDK, CDR2 SYGVNS.

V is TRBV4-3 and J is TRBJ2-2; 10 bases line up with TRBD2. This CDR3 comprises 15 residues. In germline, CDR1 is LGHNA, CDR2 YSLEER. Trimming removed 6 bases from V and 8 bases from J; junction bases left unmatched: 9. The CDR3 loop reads CASRAASGSGGELFF. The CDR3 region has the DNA TGCGCCAGCAGAGCCGCTAGCGGGAGCGGGGGGGAGCTGTTTTTT.

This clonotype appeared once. In nucleotides, the CDR3 is TGTGCCAGCAGCGCGGACAGGGGGCGCGTCGAGCAGTACTTC. It is translated as CASSADRGRVEQYF. This chain joins TRBV9 and TRBJ2-7, with 11 nucleotides matching TRBD1. Germline CDR1 is SGDLS and CDR2 is YYNGEE. The CDR3 is 14 residues long. Trimming took 3 bases from V and 6 from J; bases not matched to a gene: 5.

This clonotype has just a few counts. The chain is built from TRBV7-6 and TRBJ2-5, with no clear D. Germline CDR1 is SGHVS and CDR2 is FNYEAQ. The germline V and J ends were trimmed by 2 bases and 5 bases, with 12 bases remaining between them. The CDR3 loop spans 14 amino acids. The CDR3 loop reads CASSLSSLRETQYF. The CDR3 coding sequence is TGTGCCAGCAGCTTAAGTTCTCTAAGGGAGACCCAGTACTTC.

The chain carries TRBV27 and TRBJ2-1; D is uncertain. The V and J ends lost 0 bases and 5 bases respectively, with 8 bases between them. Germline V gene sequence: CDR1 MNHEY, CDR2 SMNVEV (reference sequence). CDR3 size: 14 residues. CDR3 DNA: TGTGCCAGCAGTTTATCTGTACAGAACAATGAGCAGTTCTTC. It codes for CASSLSVQNNEQFF.

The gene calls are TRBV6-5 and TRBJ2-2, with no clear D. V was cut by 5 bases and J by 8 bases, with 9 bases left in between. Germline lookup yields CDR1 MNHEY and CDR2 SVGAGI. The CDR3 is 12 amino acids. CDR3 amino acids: CASSQSIGELFF. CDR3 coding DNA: TGTGCCAGCAGTCAGAGTATTGGGGAGCTGTTTTTT.

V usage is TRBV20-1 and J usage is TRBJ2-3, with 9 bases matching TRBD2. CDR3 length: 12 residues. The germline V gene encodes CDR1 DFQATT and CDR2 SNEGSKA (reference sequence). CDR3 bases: TGCAGGAGCGGGAGGTCGGGTAATACGCAGTATTTT. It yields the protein CRSGRSGNTQYF.

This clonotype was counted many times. CDR3 in DNA: TGCGCCAGCAGCGATTTAGCGGGAGCCTACAATGAGCAGTTCTTC. Translated: CASSDLAGAYNEQFF. V usage is TRBV5-1 and J usage is TRBJ2-1; 9 bases line up with TRBD2. From germline, CDR1 is SGHRS and CDR2 YFSETQ. The ends lost 4 bases at V and 2 bases at J; junction bases unmatched: 4. The CDR3 length is 15 residues.

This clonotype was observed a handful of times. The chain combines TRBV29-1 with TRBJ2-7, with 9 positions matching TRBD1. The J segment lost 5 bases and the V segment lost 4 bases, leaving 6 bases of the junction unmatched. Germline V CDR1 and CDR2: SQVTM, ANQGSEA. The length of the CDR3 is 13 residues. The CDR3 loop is CSVGGQGWNEQYF. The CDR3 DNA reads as TGCAGCGTTGGAGGACAGGGGTGGAACGAGCAGTACTTC.